Detailed here is one T cell receptor (beta chain). What it recognizes is unknown. The source of the sample is a study of T-cell memory formation after mild COVID-19. TCRdb re-derived calls from the 5' RACE reads in MiXCR, one entry per CDR3 protein. The sample consists of 250,000 to 350,000 distinct CDR3 sequences, roughly a fifth of them appearing once. General study results and limits: Contracting clones from day 15 to 85 had balanced CD4/CD8; later expanders favoured CD4+. Memory sampled before infection contained some responding clones, suggesting cross-reactive memory joined. Among contracting clones, CD4+ were mainly CM/EM and CD8+ enriched in EMRA.

The CDR3 has 12 amino acids. Germline CDR1 reads SGHTA; CDR2 reads FQGNSA. The V end lost 4 bases, the J end lost 8 bases, and 11 bases lay between the germline ends. The sequence was obtained from a man younger than 35 who had mild COVID-19 (a few samples of this study predate the infection). Cell type and time point are not known. Specimen: PBMCs or a T cell subset sorted from them (not recorded which). V is TRBV7-2 and J is TRBJ1-2; D ambiguous. The CDR3 spells CASSSTFGGYTF. CDR3 in DNA: TGTGCCAGCAGCTCGACGTTTGGGGGCTACACCTTC.